The TCR beta chain under discussion was sequenced for a study of CXCR3-negative and CXCR3-positive naive CD8 T cells. Findings and caveats of the study: Diversity in memory CD8+ cells fell much lower than the comparably high levels seen in both naive subsets. Higher TRB CDR3 hydrophobicity marked CXCR3-positive naive cells relative to CXCR3-negative naive cells.

Turning to this clonotype: Its target is not known.

The authors prepared UMI-labeled TRB cDNA libraries by 5' RACE. For each CDR3 protein, TCRdb gives one entry from its re-call of the 5' RACE reads, without DNA. In total, the table holds approximately 100,000 distinct CDR3 sequences. Specimen: naive CXCR3+ CD8+ T cells from blood. Stated subset: CD45RO-CCR7+CD27+CD95- naive CD8+ T cells expressing CXCR3 (TNR3+). This TCR came from a human donor in good health. Some clones in this sample may be carry-over from other donors' samples.

The CDR3 loop is CASSPRTSGAKNIQYF. The V call is TRBV7-9, the J call TRBJ2-4; TCRdb returns TRBD2, unconfirmable since there is no DNA. This CDR3 is built from 16 residues. Germline V gene data show CDR1 as SEHNR and CDR2 as FQNEAQ (reference sequence).